Listed here are 9 T cell receptor beta chains from one sample, sequenced in a study of shared clonotypes between healthy human individuals. The protocol was immunoSEQ multiplex PCR, while the TCRdb copy is restricted to in-frame clones and leaves out a portion. The top ten clones hold about 1.8% of a sample with hundreds of thousands of clones, about 74% of them seen once. Sequencing was carried out using memory CD4+ T cells sorted from blood. Subset defined: CD45RA-negative fraction. All receptors derive from a woman aged 30 to 39 in good health.

The chain employs TRBV19 and TRBJ2-7; possible D gene TRBD2, 6 bases. The CDR3 is 15 residues long. V was shortened by 6 bases and J by 3 bases, with 18 bases between the two germline ends. Per germline, CDR1 LNHDA and CDR2 SQIVND (reference sequence). CDR3 nucleotide sequence: TGTGCCAGTAGGGTTTATGCGGGCGGGATCTACGAGCAGTACTTC. This sequence encodes CASRVYAGGIYEQYF. Combining the CDR3 with reference TRBV19 and TRBJ2-7 gives the whole variable domain DGGITQSPKYLFRKEGQNVTLSCEQNLNHDAMYWYRQDPGQGLRLIYYSQIVNDFQKGDIAEGYSVSREKKESFPLTVTSAQKNPTAFYLCASRVYAGGIYEQYFGPGTRLTVT.

The V and J genes are TRBV28 and TRBJ2-5; perhaps TRBD1 as D (6 bases). This CDR3 is built from 12 residues. The germline V gene has CDR1 MDHEN and CDR2 SYDVKM. V was cut by 8 bases and J by 5 bases, with 12 bases left in between. The CDR3 DNA follows: TGTGCCAGCGATGGGGGCGGGGAGACCCAGTACTTC. Its translation: CASDGGGETQYF.

CDR3 region: CASSLASRHSTDTQYF. The CDR3 DNA reads as TGTGCCAGCAGCTTGGCTAGCAGACATAGCACAGATACGCAGTATTTT. The chain couples TRBV7-2 to TRBJ2-3, with a tentative D call TRBD2 (5 bases). V gave up 3 bases and J gave up 0 bases, with 13 bases separating them. The CDR3 loop spans 16 amino acids. CDR1 SGHTA and CDR2 FQGNSA come from the germline V gene.

This clone was seen only a few times. The DNA for the CDR3 is TGTGCCAGCAGCTTCGCTGTCTCGGGCGGAGCCTACGAGCAGTACTTC. This sequence encodes CASSFAVSGGAYEQYF. The rearrangement links TRBV7-2 to TRBJ2-7; no firm D call. Germline V CDR1 and CDR2: SGHTA, FQGNSA. The CDR3 has 16 amino acids. V lost 3 bases and J lost 2, with 17 bases in between.

The gene calls are TRBV18 and TRBJ2-7, with TRBD1 matching 8 bases. Trimming removed 6 bases from V and 4 bases from J; junction bases left unmatched: 14. Germline V gene data show CDR1 as KGHSH and CDR2 as LQKENI. The CDR3 is 16 amino acids. CDR3 protein: CASSPIRTGFSYEQYF. The DNA of the CDR3 is TGTGCCAGCTCCCCTATCCGGACAGGGTTTTCTTACGAGCAGTACTTC.

The chain has TRBV18 and TRBJ1-1; unclear D gene. Trimming took off 6 bases at V and 1 base at J, with 12 bases between the two ends. The CDR3 runs 14 residues. The germline V gene encodes CDR1 KGHSH and CDR2 LQKENI. In DNA form, the CDR3 reads TGTGCCAGCTCGCGTGACCAACCGAACACTGAAGCTTTCTTT. This gives the protein CASSRDQPNTEAFF.

Turning to this clone: This same CDR3 is encoded by further DNA sequences in the sample. V gene TRBV7-2 combines with J gene TRBJ2-3; no reliable D call. V lost 6 bases to trimming and J lost 3 bases, with 4 bases between them. Germline loops: CDR1 SGHTA, CDR2 FQGNSA. The CDR3 sequence is 11 residues long. The CDR3 loop reads CASSFTDTQYF. The CDR3 bases are TGTGCCAGCAGTTTTACAGATACGCAGTATTTT.

The chain is built from TRBV14 and TRBJ2-1; D uncertain. V dropped 2 bases and J dropped 0 bases, with 11 bases sitting between them. In germline, CDR1 is SGHDN, CDR2 FVKESK. The CDR3 length is 16 residues. The CDR3 here is CASSQNFLSSYNEQFF. In DNA, the CDR3 is TGTGCCAGCAGCCAAAATTTCCTTAGCTCCTACAATGAGCAGTTCTTC.

This clone was observed a handful of times. This chain connects TRBV28 to TRBJ2-2; 13 nucleotides align to TRBD2. This CDR3 region has 17 residues. J gave up 9 bases and V 4 bases, and 11 bases lay outside the gene matches. Germline loops: CDR1 MDHEN, CDR2 SYDVKM. CDR3: CASSSSGLAGSGRELFF. For the CDR3, the DNA is TGTGCCAGCAGTTCATCGGGACTAGCGGGATCAGGACGGGAGCTGTTTTTT.